The 28 T cell receptor beta chains below come from one sample, sequenced in a study of CD8 T cells in ankylosing spondylitis. One entry per CDR3 protein results from TCRdb running MiXCR on the 5' RACE reads. Of more than 110,000 distinct CDR3 sequences in the sample, roughly 7.7% were seen once. Source material: synovial fluid, either unsorted or a sorted T cell fraction (not recorded which). These receptor sequences come from a male donor with ankylosing spondylitis.

A remark on this clonotype: The junction differs from germline at one of its ends, possibly a read error. DNA for the CDR3: TGCAGTGCCAGAGGCGGGATGAACACTGAAGCTTTCTTT. Translating it yields CSARGGMNTEAFF. The chain combines TRBV20-1 with TRBJ1-1; the D is unclear. Germline V CDR1 and CDR2: DFQATT, SNEGSKA (reference sequence). The CDR3 sequence is 13 residues long.

This clonotype has more than one count but fewer than ten. The V call is TRBV6-1, the J call TRBJ2-7; 8 bases are shared with TRBD2. This CDR3 is 16 amino acids long. CDR1 is MNHNS, CDR2 SASEGT, per germline. V trimming: 5 bases; J trimming: 2 bases; junction bases outside the gene matches: 11. CDR3 in amino acids: CASSRRGAGDTYEQYF. The CDR3 DNA sequence: TGTGCCAGCAGTCGTCGGGGAGCGGGAGACACCTACGAGCAGTACTTC.

The sample holds a few counts of this clonotype. J is TRBJ2-6 and V is TRBV6-2 or TRBV6-3, with D perhaps matching TRBD1 or TRBD2 (5 bases each). CDR3 length: 21 amino acids. CDR1 is MNHEY and CDR2 is SVGEGT in the germline V gene. Trimming removed 5 bases from V and 0 bases from J, with 26 bases in between. The CDR3 loop reads CASSPPPGTPGPNSGANVLTF. The DNA of the CDR3 is TGTGCCAGCAGTCCGCCGCCCGGGACCCCAGGACCAAACTCTGGGGCCAACGTCCTGACTTTC.

At least ten counts were recorded for this clonotype. The chain couples TRBV20-1 to TRBJ2-1, with 7 bases that match TRBD2. Trimming removed 6 bases from V and 5 bases from J; junction bases left unmatched: 22. The CDR3 contains 18 residues. CDR1 is DFQATT and CDR2 is SNEGSKA in the germline V gene (reference sequence). The CDR3 sequence is CSAHRLVAGVLYHNEQFF. The CDR3 nucleotides read TGCAGTGCCCACCGGTTGGTGGCGGGAGTCCTTTATCACAATGAGCAGTTCTTC.

J is TRBJ1-5 and V is TRBV7-2, with D unresolved. V was cut by 1 base and J by 6 bases, with 10 bases left in between. Germline CDR1 is SGHTA and CDR2 is FQGNSA. There are 14 residues in the CDR3. CDR3 amino acids: CASSLDLESQPQHF. CDR3 bases: TGTGCCAGCAGCTTAGATCTAGAGAGTCAGCCCCAGCATTTT.

A few counts support this clonotype. V gene TRBV10-1 combines with J gene TRBJ2-2; no clear D. Trimming shortened V by 6 bases and J by 3 bases, and 8 bases separated the two germline ends. Germline CDR1 and CDR2: WNHNN and SYGVQD (reference sequence). This CDR3 comprises 13 residues. For the CDR3, the DNA is TGCGCCAGCAGCAGGTTTGACACCGGGGAGCTGTTTTTT. Translating gives CASSRFDTGELFF.

As regards this clonotype: A read error may explain this, as a much larger clone is one base away. The chain is built from TRBV7-9 and TRBJ2-1; 9 nucleotides line up with TRBD2. Per germline, CDR1 SEHNR and CDR2 FQNEAQ (reference sequence). This CDR3 has 16 residues. V lost 2 bases, J lost 2 bases, and 4 bases stayed unmatched. The CDR3, as DNA: TGTGCCAGCAGCTTAAGTCTAGCGGGAACCTACAATGAGCAGTTCTTC. Amino acid sequence: CASSLSLAGTYNEQFF. Full variable domain (rest looked up from reference TRBV7-9 and TRBJ2-1): DTGVSQNPRHKITKRGQNVTFRCDPISEHNRLYWYRQTLGQGPEFLTYFQNEAQLEKSRLLSDRFSAERPKGSFSTLEIQRTEQGDSAMYLCASSLSLAGTYNEQFFGPGTRLTVL.

This clonotype was seen at least ten times. The chain carries TRBV20-1 and TRBJ2-2; 11 positions agree with TRBD2. Per germline, CDR1 DFQATT and CDR2 SNEGSKA (reference sequence). CDR3 length equals 15 residues. CDR3 sequence reads: CSVYSGRAVDGELFF. The CDR3 DNA reads as TGCAGCGTCTATAGCGGGAGGGCCGTCGACGGGGAGCTGTTTTTT.

This clonotype was detected ten times or more. This rearrangement joins TRBV6-2 or TRBV6-3 to TRBJ2-5, with 14 nucleotides matching TRBD2. In germline, CDR1 is MNHEY, CDR2 SVGEGT. The CDR3 runs to 15 residues. Trimming removed 2 bases from V and 5 bases from J; junction bases left unmatched: 1. CDR3 DNA: TGTGCCAGCAGTTACGGGACTAGCGGGAGTGAGACCCAGTACTTC. Translated, it gives CASSYGTSGSETQYF.

The genes are TRBV18 and TRBJ2-4; 7 nucleotides agree with TRBD1. V was clipped by 4 bases and J by 3 bases; unmatched bases: 6. Germline values: CDR1 KGHSH, CDR2 LQKENI. The CDR3 is 15 residues long. The CDR3 DNA sequence: TGTGCCAGCTCACAGCCCGGGACAGTCAAAAACATTCAGTACTTC. Amino acids: CASSQPGTVKNIQYF.

This clonotype was counted ten times or more. V and J are TRBV12-3 or TRBV12-4 and TRBJ2-7; no reliable D call. CDR3 size: 13 residues. V lost 3 bases to trimming and J lost 0 bases, with 6 bases between them. The CDR3 sequence: CASSLEISYEQYF. For the CDR3, the DNA is TGTGCCAGCAGTTTGGAGATCTCCTACGAGCAGTACTTC.

V gene TRBV28 combines with J gene TRBJ2-7, with D perhaps matching TRBD2 (6 bases). CDR1 is MDHEN and CDR2 is SYDVKM in the germline V gene. This CDR3 has 16 amino acids. V lost 4 bases and J 0 bases, leaving 16 bases between the germline ends. For the CDR3, the DNA is TGTGCCAGCAGTTCACCCGGGACTCCCAGCTCCTACGAGCAGTACTTC. Translated, it gives CASSSPGTPSSYEQYF.

This clonotype was recorded at least ten times. The chain has TRBV28 and TRBJ1-1, with a weak D call TRBD1 (6 bases). V lost 4 bases, J lost 4 bases, and 16 bases lay in between. In germline, CDR1 is MDHEN, CDR2 SYDVKM. The CDR3 runs to 15 residues. The DNA for the CDR3 is TGTGCCAGCAGTTCACCGACAGGTGGGAGCACTGAAGCTTTCTTT. It codes for CASSSPTGGSTEAFF.

This clonotype has a count of ten or more. This chain uses TRBV27 with TRBJ1-2; D unclear. CDR1 and CDR2 from the germline V gene are MNHEY and SMNVEV (reference sequence). The CDR3 loop spans 15 amino acids. V shed 0 bases and J shed 2 bases, with 10 bases lying between them. CDR3 nucleotides: TGTGCCAGCAGTTTATCATTTTCCAGAAACTATGGCTACACCTTC. Residues: CASSLSFSRNYGYTF.

This clonotype was seen repeatedly, ten times or more. The V gene is TRBV20-1, the J gene TRBJ1-2; 9 nucleotides line up with TRBD1. Germline loops: CDR1 DFQATT, CDR2 SNEGSKA (reference sequence). J lost 2 bases, V lost 6 bases, and 10 bases had no gene match. CDR3 length: 15 residues. The CDR3, as DNA: TGCAGTGCCCGAGCCCATGACAGGGGGAACTATGGCTACACCTTC. Amino acid sequence: CSARAHDRGNYGYTF.

The chain carries TRBV12-3 or TRBV12-4 and TRBJ1-1; no clear D gene. V dropped 0 bases and J dropped 5 bases, with 4 bases sitting between them. The CDR3 runs to 12 residues. Here the CDR3 reads CASSLARTEAFF. The CDR3 DNA sequence: TGTGCCAGCAGTTTAGCGCGGACTGAAGCTTTCTTT.

This clonotype turned up a few times. The chain joins TRBV28 to TRBJ2-7; 11 bases map to TRBD2. This CDR3 spans 16 amino acids. CDR1 is MDHEN, CDR2 SYDVKM, per germline. J was trimmed by 1 base and V by 4 bases; bases with no gene match: 6. CDR3: CASSSVAGGTSYEQYF. The CDR3 coding sequence is TGTGCCAGCAGTTCCGTAGCGGGAGGGACTTCCTACGAGCAGTACTTC.

This clonotype was counted a few times. The CDR3 DNA reads as TGTGCCAGCAGCCAAGATATCGCAGATACGCAGTATTTT. Translation: CASSQDIADTQYF. The chain joins TRBV3-1 to TRBJ2-3; D not resolved. The CDR3 consists of 13 residues. Looked up from germline, CDR1 is LGHDT and CDR2 is YNNKEL (reference sequence). V lost 0 bases and J 4 bases, leaving 5 bases between the germline ends.

Many counts were recorded for this clonotype. This sequence joins TRBV11-2 and TRBJ2-5; TRBD1 agrees at 8 bases. Losses at the gene ends were 5 bases for V and 3 bases for J; bases not matched to a gene: 5. CDR1 and CDR2 from the germline V gene are SGHAT and FQNNGV. The CDR3 runs to 14 residues. CDR3 loop: CASSQNRGKETQYF. DNA for the CDR3: TGTGCCAGCAGCCAAAACAGGGGGAAAGAGACCCAGTACTTC.

This clonotype was detected many times. This chain connects TRBV20-1 to TRBJ2-1; 11 nucleotides agree with TRBD2. This CDR3 spans 20 amino acids. Looked up from germline, CDR1 is DFQATT and CDR2 is SNEGSKA (reference sequence). The V segment lost 6 bases and the J segment 0 bases; nucleotides outside the gene matches: 19. The CDR3 bases are TGCAGTGCCTACGGAATCGGGATAGCGGGAGGGCACCTCTCCTACAATGAGCAGTTCTTC. It translates to CSAYGIGIAGGHLSYNEQFF.

This clonotype was counted a few times. This chain joins TRBV2 and TRBJ2-4, with D tentatively TRBD1 (6 bases). Trimming cost V 3 bases and J 0 bases, with 18 bases left between them. The CDR3 extends over 18 amino acids. The V gene's germline CDR1 is SNHLY and CDR2 FYNNEI. The CDR3 nucleotides are TGTGCCAGCAGTGACCCCCCTGGGGGCTGGATAGCCAAAAACATTCAGTACTTC. Its protein is CASSDPPGGWIAKNIQYF.

This clonotype appeared many times. The chain combines TRBV15 with TRBJ1-5; the D is unclear. Germline-derived CDR1 and CDR2 are LNHNV and YYDKDF (reference sequence). CDR3 length equals 12 residues. V shed 5 bases and J shed 8 bases, with 10 bases lying between them. The chain's CDR3 is CATSGSGKPQHF. The CDR3 region has the DNA TGTGCCACCAGCGGATCTGGGAAGCCCCAGCATTTT.

This clonotype was observed a handful of times. CDR3 amino acids: CASKTPRLDNVLTF. CDR3 nucleotides: TGTGCCAGCAAGACCCCCCGGCTTGACAACGTCCTGACTTTC. The chain links TRBV6-1 to TRBJ2-6; D gene uncertain. Trimming shortened V by 7 bases and J by 9 bases, and 16 bases separated the two germline ends. The CDR3 is made up of 14 amino acids. The germline gives CDR1 MNHNS, CDR2 SASEGT.

The sample holds many counts of this clonotype. The gene calls are TRBV7-2 and TRBJ2-3; 7 bases agree with TRBD1. The germline CDR1 and CDR2 sequences are SGHTA and FQGNSA. This CDR3 region has 16 residues. V shed 4 bases and J 2 bases; nucleotides not matched to a gene: 9. CDR3 amino acids: CASSSRTGGDTDTQYF. The CDR3 DNA sequence: TGTGCCAGCAGCTCCCGGACAGGAGGAGACACAGATACGCAGTATTTT.

The J gene is TRBJ2-3, the V gene TRBV2; 8 bases fit TRBD2. V was pared by 8 bases and J by 1 base, with 8 bases of the junction left unmatched. Germline V gene lookup returns CDR1 SNHLY and CDR2 FYNNEI. The CDR3 sequence is 15 residues long. The DNA of the CDR3 is TGTGCCAGCGCGACGGGAGGGCCGGGCACAGATACGCAGTATTTT. Translation: CASATGGPGTDTQYF.

The sample holds a few counts of this clonotype. CDR3 DNA: TGTGCCAGCAGCTTATACGTGGGATTAGCCAAAAACATTCAGTACTTC. This encodes CASSLYVGLAKNIQYF. The chain uses TRBV7-3 and TRBJ2-4; no firm D call. The CDR3 covers 16 residues. Trimming took 2 bases from V and 0 from J, leaving 11 bases between them. Germline CDR1 and CDR2: SGHTA and FQGTGA. The variable domain in full, with the rest retrieved from reference TRBV7-3 and TRBJ2-4, is GAGVSQTPSNKVTEKGKYVELRCDPISGHTALYWYRQSLGQGPEFLIYFQGTGAADDSGLPNDRFFAVRPEGSVSTLKIQRTERGDSAVYLCASSLYVGLAKNIQYFGAGTRLSVL.

This clonotype showed up many times. The gene calls are TRBV13 and TRBJ2-7, with D possibly being TRBD1 or TRBD2 (5 bases each). Looked up from germline, CDR1 is PRHDT and CDR2 is FYEKMQ (reference sequence). The CDR3 is made up of 12 amino acids. V shed 5 bases and J shed 7 bases, with 12 bases lying between them. The CDR3 loop is CASSKVWGEQYF. The CDR3 DNA reads as TGTGCCAGCAGCAAGGTTTGGGGGGAGCAGTACTTC.

This clonotype has ten or more counts. V usage is TRBV7-2 and J usage is TRBJ2-1; 12 bases are shared with TRBD2. The CDR3 spans 15 residues. With 5 bases clipped from V and 4 bases from J, the junction kept 3 bases outside the gene matches. Germline assignment: CDR1 SGHTA and CDR2 FQGNSA. In DNA form, the CDR3 reads TGTGCCAGCAGCCTACTAGCGGGAGGTTACAATGAGCAGTTCTTC. Its protein product is CASSLLAGGYNEQFF.